This TCR beta chain was retrieved from a study of beta chain features in type 1 diabetes. This clone has a handful of counts. The antigen is undetermined. At one end, the junction sequence differs from germline, possibly due to a read error. General study results and limits: For Type 1 diabetes patients, all four CD4+ subsets carried TCRB CDR3s that were moderately but significantly shorter.

Germline V gene sequence: CDR1 SSHAT, CDR2 FNYEAQ (reference sequence). This CDR3 region has 15 residues. The investigators reverse transcribed all of the isolated RNA, so they sequenced expressed TCRB transcripts. Method: immunoSEQ multiplex PCR; TCRdb's copy keeps in-frame clones and lacks some. In the table there are over 200,000 clones, roughly a tenth of which are singletons. The chain couples TRBV7-7 to TRBJ2-5, with TRBD2 identical over 11 bases. Input material: naive CD4+ T cells from blood. The sequence came from a young man with type 1 diabetes. CDR3 loop: CASSPGLAGQETQYF. In DNA, the CDR3 is TGTGCTAGCAGCCCCGGACTAGCGGGCCAAGAGACCCAGTACTTC.